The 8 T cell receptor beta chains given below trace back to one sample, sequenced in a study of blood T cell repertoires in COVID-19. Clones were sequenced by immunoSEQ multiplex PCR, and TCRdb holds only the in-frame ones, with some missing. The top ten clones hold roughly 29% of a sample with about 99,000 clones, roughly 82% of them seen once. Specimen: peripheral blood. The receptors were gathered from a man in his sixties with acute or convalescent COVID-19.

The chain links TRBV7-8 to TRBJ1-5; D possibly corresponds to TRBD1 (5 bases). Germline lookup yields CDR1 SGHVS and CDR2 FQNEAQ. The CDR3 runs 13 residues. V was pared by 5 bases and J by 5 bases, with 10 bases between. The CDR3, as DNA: TGTGCCAGCAGCGCCCAGGGTGATCAGCCCCAGCATTTT. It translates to CASSAQGDQPQHF.

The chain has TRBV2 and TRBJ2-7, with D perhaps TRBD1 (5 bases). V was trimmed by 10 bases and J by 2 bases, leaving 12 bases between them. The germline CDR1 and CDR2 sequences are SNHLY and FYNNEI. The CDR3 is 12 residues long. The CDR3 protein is CATKTATYEQYF. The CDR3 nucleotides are TGTGCCACCAAGACAGCCACCTACGAGCAGTACTTC.

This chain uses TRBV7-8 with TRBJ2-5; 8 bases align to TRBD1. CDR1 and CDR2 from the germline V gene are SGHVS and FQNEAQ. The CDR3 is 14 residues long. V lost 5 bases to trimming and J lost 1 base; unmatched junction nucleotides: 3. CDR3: CASSRTGPQETQYF. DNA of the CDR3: TGTGCCAGCAGCCGGACAGGGCCCCAAGAGACCCAGTACTTC.

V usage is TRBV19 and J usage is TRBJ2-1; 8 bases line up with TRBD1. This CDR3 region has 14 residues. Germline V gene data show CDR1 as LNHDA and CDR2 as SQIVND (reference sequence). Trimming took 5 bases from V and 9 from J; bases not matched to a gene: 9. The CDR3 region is CASSPLQGAGEQFF. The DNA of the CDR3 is TGTGCCAGTAGTCCGTTGCAGGGGGCGGGTGAGCAGTTCTTC.

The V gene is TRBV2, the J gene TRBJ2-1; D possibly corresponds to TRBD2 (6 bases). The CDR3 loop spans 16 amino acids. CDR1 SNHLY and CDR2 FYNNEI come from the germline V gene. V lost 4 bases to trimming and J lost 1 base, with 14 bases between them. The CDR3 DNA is TGTGCCAGCAGTGGGCGGCCGGGAGATTCCTACAATGAGCAGTTCTTC. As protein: CASSGRPGDSYNEQFF.

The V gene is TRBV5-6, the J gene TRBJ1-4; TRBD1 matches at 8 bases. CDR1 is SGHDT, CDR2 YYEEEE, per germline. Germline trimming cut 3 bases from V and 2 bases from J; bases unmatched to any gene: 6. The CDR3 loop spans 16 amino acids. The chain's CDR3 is CASSSRGRGTNEKLFF. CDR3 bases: TGTGCCAGCAGCTCCAGGGGGCGCGGGACTAATGAAAAACTGTTTTTT.

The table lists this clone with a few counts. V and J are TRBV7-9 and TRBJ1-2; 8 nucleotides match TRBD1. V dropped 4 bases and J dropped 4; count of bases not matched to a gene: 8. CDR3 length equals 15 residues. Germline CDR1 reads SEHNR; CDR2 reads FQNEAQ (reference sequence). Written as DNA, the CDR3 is TGTGCCAGCAGCTCAGACAGGGGCGATCCCTATGGCTACACCTTC. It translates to CASSSDRGDPYGYTF.

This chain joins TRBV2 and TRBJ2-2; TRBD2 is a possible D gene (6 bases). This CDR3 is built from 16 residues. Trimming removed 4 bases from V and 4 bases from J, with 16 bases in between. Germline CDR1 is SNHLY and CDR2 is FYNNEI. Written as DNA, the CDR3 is TGTGCCAGCAGTGGGGCAAGCGGGCGAGGCACCGGGGAGCTGTTTTTT. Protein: CASSGASGRGTGELFF.